This T cell receptor beta chain was sequenced in a study of CD8 T cells in Susac syndrome. This CDR3 is built from 20 residues. The ends lost 0 bases at V and 3 bases at J; junction bases unmatched: 13. The germline gives CDR1 LGHNT, CDR2 FRNRAP. RNA in amounts of roughly 0.5 to 1 ug was reverse transcribed with random hexamers. By means of immunoSEQ multiplex PCR, TCR beta CDR3 spanning 54 Vbeta and 13 Jbeta underwent amplification. In TCRdb, the immunoSEQ multiplex PCR reads were re-called with MiXCR into one record per CDR3 protein. Of approximately 190,000 distinct CDR3 sequences in the sample, roughly 94% are singletons; the top ten hold around 0.15%. Details on this clonotype: The target antigen is unknown.

General study points: Peak Susac CD8+ clonal expansion was seen in TEMRA cells and active patients.

The chain carries TRBV12-5 and TRBJ2-3; 12 bases agree with TRBD2. This receptor was identified in a human donor with Susac syndrome. Sequencing was performed on CD8+ T cells from PBMCs. Here the CDR3 reads CASGLVQLAGGIGRTDTQYF. The CDR3 DNA reads as TGTGCTAGTGGTTTGGTACAACTAGCGGGAGGCATTGGTCGTACAGATACGCAGTATTTT.